This T cell receptor beta chain emerged from a study of blood T cells in healthy people across ages. Per sample, at least 5 micrograms of total RNA were extracted. V was clipped by 0 bases and J by 7 bases, with 6 bases between them. Germline V lookup: CDR1 SGHDN, CDR2 FVKESK. There are 12 residues in the CDR3. This clonotype was found a few times. The target antigen is unknown. Whole-study results and caveats: The study regarded diversity estimates from one million T cells as underestimates. In older individuals, TCR beta diversity per million T cells was lower, falling roughly linearly with age.

Primed by a sample-barcoded 5' primer and a J-beta primer mix, a second PCR proceeded for about 7 to 11 cycles. TCRdb fed the 5' RACE reads into MiXCR, producing one record per CDR3 protein. The sample shows more than 500,000 distinct CDR3 sequences, roughly 29% of them seen only once. The J gene is TRBJ2-5, the V gene TRBV14, with D maybe TRBD2 (5 bases). Sequencing input: blood. This sequence originates from a woman aged 70-85 years in good health. The CDR3 protein is CASSQEGRTQYF. The CDR3 region has the DNA TGTGCCAGCAGCCAAGAAGGGAGGACCCAGTACTTC.